This T cell receptor beta chain came from a study of T-cell memory formation after mild COVID-19 (dated by TCRdb to about 2021). Context from the whole study: TCR sequence clusters from the two donors were largely donor specific. Longitudinal TCRalpha and TCRbeta repertoire sequencing tracked T-cell clones expanding and contracting after mild COVID-19 in a couple of donors. Two young, previously healthy adult volunteers made up the cohort, one male and one female. Beyond this particular receptor, the publication reports: The study covered only a couple of mild cases, and larger cohorts including severe cases with pre-infection samples were considered necessary. Balanced CD4/CD8 phenotypes were observed for clones contracting from day 15 to 85, whereas a bias towards CD4+ was observed for a second wave of clones expanding from day 15 to 37. Some responding clones were detected in pre-infection memory, which suggested that pre-existing cross-reactive memory T cells had joined the SARS-CoV-2 response. Whether the second-wave clones peaking on day 37 were SARS-CoV-2 specific was not confirmed. Contracting CD4+ clones appeared mostly in the CM and EM memory subsets, whereas CD8+ clones were enriched in EMRA.

Ficoll-Paque density gradient centrifugation was used to isolate PBMCs. TCRdb lists the instrument as Illumina NovaSeq 6000. TCRalpha and TCRbeta cDNA libraries were built by 5'RACE with constant-segment primers, adding sample barcodes and unique molecular identifiers. RNA was extracted from every sample with Trizol reagent. Library amplification was performed in two PCR steps, and a second sample barcode and Illumina TruSeq adapters were introduced in the second step. Sequencing of libraries was performed on an Illumina NovaSeq with 2 x 150 bp paired-end reads. Per the original workflow: Demultiplexing of reads and collapsing into UMI-guided consensus sequences were performed with migec v1.2.7. With mixcr v2.1.11, UMI consensuses were aligned to TRA and TRB V and J templates and assembled into clonotypes. Clonotypes were classified as expanded or contracted when called significant by both edgeR and NoisET, with noise models trained on biological replicates. For edgeR calls, a false discovery rate-adjusted p below 0.01 and a log2 fold-change threshold of 1 were applied. PCA with hierarchical clustering of max-normalized trajectories of the 1000 most abundant clonotypes was used as exploratory dynamics analysis. Separately sequenced CD4+ and CD8+ repertoires were used to assign the CD4 or CD8 phenotype of responding clones. In-frame beta chains were kept once TCRdb had trimmed the public reads at Q25 with fastp and called clones with MiXCR. CDR3 protein duplicates are merged, each entry listing the most common genes and DNA. The V and J calls were determined by TCRdb, not by the authors. The sample yields 200,000 to 250,000 distinct CDR3 sequences; approximately 10% were counted once. Around 21% of the sample comes from the top ten.

Both ends counted, the CDR3 spans 12 residues. CDR3 DNA only is kept here, 36 bases in frame from base 1. For CDR1 and CDR2, the germline V gene lists MNHEY and SVGEGT. The junction carries 9 bases between V and J, which are trimmed by 6 bases and 4 bases respectively. About this clonotype: Its antigen is currently not known. With a much larger clone just one base away, this may be a read error. Lacking the conserved final phenylalanine or tryptophan, this CDR3 likely reflects a read error.

The chain is encoded by TRBV6-2 or TRBV6-3 joined to TRBJ1-1; no D gene call is confident. The clonotype originates from a man aged 18-30 years who had mild COVID-19 (a few samples of this study predate the infection). The sample titles of this study are shuffled in the database, so cell type and time point are left out; the donor was told from shared clones. Sequencing used PBMCs or a T cell subset sorted from them (not recorded which). The bases read TGTGCCAGCAGCCCTACCACCACTGAAGCTTTCTCT. It translates as CASSPTTTEAFS.